This T cell receptor beta chain appears in the sequencing data of a study of human T cells and chemical hapten exposure. Study-level background: The cohort included alopecia areata under or over 50% scalp, totalis and universalis.

Germline V gene sequence: CDR1 MNHEY, CDR2 SVGAGI. There are 15 residues in the CDR3. V lost 6 bases to trimming and J lost 4 bases; unmatched junction nucleotides: 7. Time point specified: patch test 3, about 24 weeks after DPC sensitization. Indicated treatment: therapeutic diphenylcyclopropenone sensitization with weekly scalp DPC. Each patch-test visit's blood sample preceded patch application. A single record per CDR3 protein comes from TCRdb applying MiXCR to the RACE reads. Of roughly 97,000 distinct CDR3 sequences listed, roughly 27% are singletons. The TCR was taken from a man aged 35 to 55 with alopecia areata. Some clones in this sample may be carry-over from other donors' samples. The source material was whole blood, sampled in connection with sensitization to the hapten diphenylcyclopropenone (DPC). The V and J genes are TRBV6-5 and TRBJ1-5; 9 nucleotides line up with TRBD1. CDR3 protein: CASSPTGGENQPQHF. The CDR3 bases are TGTGCCAGCAGCCCAACAGGGGGCGAAAATCAGCCCCAGCATTTT.